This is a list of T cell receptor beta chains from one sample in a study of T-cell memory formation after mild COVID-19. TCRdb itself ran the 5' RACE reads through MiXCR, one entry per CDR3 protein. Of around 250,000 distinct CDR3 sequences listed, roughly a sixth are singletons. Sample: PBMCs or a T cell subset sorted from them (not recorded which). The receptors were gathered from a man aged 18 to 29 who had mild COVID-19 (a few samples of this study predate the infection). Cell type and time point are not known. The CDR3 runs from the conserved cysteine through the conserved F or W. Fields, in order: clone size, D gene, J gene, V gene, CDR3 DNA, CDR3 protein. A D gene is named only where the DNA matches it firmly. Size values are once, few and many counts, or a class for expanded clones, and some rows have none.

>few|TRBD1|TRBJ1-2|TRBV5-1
TGCGCCAGCAGCTTAGAGACAGGGGCCCCCTATGGCTACACCTTC
CASSLETGAPYGYTF
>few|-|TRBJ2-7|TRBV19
TGTGCCAGTAGTGGGGGACCGGGATCCTACGAGCAGTACTTC
CASSGGPGSYEQYF
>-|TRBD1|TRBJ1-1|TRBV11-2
TGTGCCAGCAGCTCCAGGGGGGATGAAGCTTTCTTT
CASSSRGDEAFF
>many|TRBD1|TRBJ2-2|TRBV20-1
TGCAGTGCTGTTCCCGGGACAGGGATCACCGGGGAGCTGTTTTTT
CSAVPGTGITGELFF
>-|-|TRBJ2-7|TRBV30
TGTGCCTGGAGTGTCCTGGGCCTGCAGTACTTC
CAWSVLGLQYF
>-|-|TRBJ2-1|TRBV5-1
TGCGCCAGCTTCGCCCAGGGGTTGGGGGTCGATGAGCAGTTCTTC
CASFAQGLGVDEQFF
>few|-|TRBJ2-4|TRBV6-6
TGTGCCAGCAGTTACCCCCTAGGAGCCAAAAACATTCAGTACTTC
CASSYPLGAKNIQYF
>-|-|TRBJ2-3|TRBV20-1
TGCAGTGCTGGGTCATGGGATACGCAGTATTTT
CSAGSWDTQYF
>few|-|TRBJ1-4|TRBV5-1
TGCGCCAGCATGAGGGGGGACGGGTCTTTTACCCATGAAAAACTGTTTTTT
CASMRGDGSFTHEKLFF
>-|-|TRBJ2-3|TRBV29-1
TGCAGCGTTGAACTCGGACAGCCAGATACGCAGTATTTT
CSVELGQPDTQYF
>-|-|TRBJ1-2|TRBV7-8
TGTGCCAGCAGCTTAGGCGGGAGCGCTAGTGGCTACACCTTC
CASSLGGSASGYTF
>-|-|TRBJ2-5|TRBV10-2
TGCGCCAGCAGTGAGTGGGGACCCCGGGGAGAGACCCAGTACTTC
CASSEWGPRGETQYF
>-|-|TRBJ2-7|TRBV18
TGTGCCAGCTCACCGCGTACTACAGGCTACGAGCAGTACTTC
CASSPRTTGYEQYF
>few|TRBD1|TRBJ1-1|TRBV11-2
TGTGCCAGCGGATTCACGCGGGACAGTGAAGCTTTCTTT
CASGFTRDSEAFF
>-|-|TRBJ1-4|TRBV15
TGTGCCACCAGCAGAGATCGGGGAAAACTGTTTTTT
CATSRDRGKLFF
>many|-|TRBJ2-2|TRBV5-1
TGCGCCAGCAGCTTGGTACAGGGCACCGGGGAGCTGTTTTTT
CASSLVQGTGELFF
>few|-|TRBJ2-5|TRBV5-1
TGCGCCAGCAGCTTGGCCTGGGGCGCGGAGACCCAGTACTTC
CASSLAWGAETQYF
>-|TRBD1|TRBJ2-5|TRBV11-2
TGTGCCAGCAGCTTAGGGCGGACAGGGAAAGAGACCCAGTACTTC
CASSLGRTGKETQYF
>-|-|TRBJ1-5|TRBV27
TGTGCCAGCAGTTTGGGCAGGTTCAATCAGCCCCAGCATTTT
CASSLGRFNQPQHF
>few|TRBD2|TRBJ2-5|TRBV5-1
TGCGCCAGCAGCTCAGGAGCGGGGGCACTACAAGAGACCCAGTACTTC
CASSSGAGALQETQYF
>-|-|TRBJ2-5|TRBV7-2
TGTGCCAGCAACCCTACGCCTCCTACAGGGTCGGAGACCCAGTACTTC
CASNPTPPTGSETQYF